The 15 T cell receptor beta chains below were found in one sample sequenced in a study of OX40 agonist ivuxolimab in advanced cancers. Assay used: immunoSEQ multiplex PCR; TCRdb lists only in-frame clones, some missing. The sample includes some 64,000 clones, under 95% of them seen just once. Sequencing used CD4+ or CD8+ T cells sorted from blood, obtained in a trial of the OX40 agonist ivuxolimab. These receptors were obtained from an adult with an advanced solid tumor such as melanoma, head and neck, liver or kidney cancer.

J is TRBJ2-5 and V is TRBV7-2; 11 bases are a match to TRBD1. V trimming: 4 bases; J trimming: 4 bases; junction bases outside the gene matches: 5. Germline V gene lookup returns CDR1 SGHTA and CDR2 FQGNSA. This CDR3 is built from 15 residues. As DNA, the CDR3 is TGTGCCAGCAGCTCTGGGACAGGGGGTAGAGAGACCCAGTACTTC. This encodes CASSSGTGGRETQYF.

In its sample, this clone was seen once. This sequence joins TRBV19 and TRBJ2-4, with D possibly being TRBD2 (5 bases). This CDR3 is built from 12 residues. CDR1 and CDR2 (germline): LNHDA, SQIVND (reference sequence). Trimming removed 5 bases from V and 6 bases from J, with 8 bases in between. CDR3 sequence: CASSHAGNIQYF. The DNA for the CDR3 is TGTGCCAGTAGTCACGCGGGAAACATTCAGTACTTC.

A single count supports this clone. V gene TRBV10-3 combines with J gene TRBJ1-1; perhaps TRBD1 as D (6 bases). The CDR3 length is 15 residues. The germline CDR1 and CDR2 sequences are ENHRY and SYGVKD. Between the trimmed V and J ends, which lost 2 bases and 1 base, there was a span of 11 bases. In nucleotides, the CDR3 is TGTGCCATCAGTGAGCCGGGGGCGCAGAACACTGAAGCTTTCTTT. Translating it yields CAISEPGAQNTEAFF.

The chain uses TRBV28 and TRBJ2-2; tentative D call: TRBD2 (5 bases). Between the trimmed V and J ends, which lost 11 bases and 4 bases, there was a span of 11 bases. This CDR3 has 12 amino acids. Per the germline V gene, CDR1 is MDHEN and CDR2 is SYDVKM. Here the CDR3 DNA reads TGTGCCGCGAACAGCGGCACCGGGGAGCTGTTTTTT. Protein sequence: CAANSGTGELFF.

This clone was observed a single time. The V gene is TRBV7-8, the J gene TRBJ1-5, with no clear D. CDR1 and CDR2 (germline): SGHVS, FQNEAQ. V was trimmed by 2 bases and J by 5 bases, leaving 13 bases between them. The CDR3 totals 15 residues. The CDR3 DNA is TGTGCCAGCAGCTTATACGACCCGCGGGATCAGCCCCAGCATTTT. Translating it yields CASSLYDPRDQPQHF.

The chain couples TRBV6-1 to TRBJ1-5, with D possibly being TRBD1 (5 bases). Germline V gene data show CDR1 as MNHNS and CDR2 as SASEGT. The CDR3 is made up of 12 amino acids. The CDR3: CAGAGSNQPQHF. CDR3 nucleotides: TGTGCAGGGGCAGGGTCCAATCAGCCCCAGCATTTT.

The rearrangement joins TRBV19 to TRBJ2-2, with TRBD2 identical over 10 bases. This CDR3 is built from 13 residues. The V and J ends lost 8 bases and 9 bases, in that order; junction bases with no gene match: 6. The germline CDR1 and CDR2 sequences are LNHDA and SQIVND (reference sequence). CDR3 protein: CASRPSGGRELFF. The CDR3 DNA sequence: TGTGCCAGTCGTCCTAGCGGGGGCAGGGAGCTGTTTTTT.

V is TRBV19 and J is TRBJ1-1, with unresolved D. From germline, CDR1 is LNHDA and CDR2 SQIVND (reference sequence). The germline V and J ends were trimmed by 4 bases and 0 bases, with 15 bases remaining between them. This CDR3 contains 16 residues. The CDR3 here is CASSNRRKGLNTEAFF. DNA for the CDR3: TGTGCCAGTAGTAACCGAAGGAAGGGCTTGAACACTGAAGCTTTCTTT.

V gene TRBV19 combines with J gene TRBJ1-1, with 7 bases aligning to TRBD1. Per germline, CDR1 LNHDA and CDR2 SQIVND (reference sequence). Trimming removed 3 bases from V and 6 bases from J; junction bases left unmatched: 10. The CDR3 spans 15 residues. CDR3 loop: CASSIPTGPRAEAFF. DNA for the CDR3: TGTGCCAGTAGTATCCCGACAGGGCCCAGGGCTGAAGCTTTCTTT.

V gene TRBV9 combines with J gene TRBJ2-3; D gene ambiguous. The germline V gene encodes CDR1 SGDLS and CDR2 YYNGEE. V lost 4 bases, J lost 4 bases, and 10 bases lay in between. The CDR3 loop spans 13 amino acids. CDR3 bases: TGTGCCAGCAGCCCCTGGACGGCAGATACGCAGTATTTT. It translates to CASSPWTADTQYF.

This chain links TRBV4-1 with TRBJ1-4; 7 nucleotides agree with TRBD1. The junction had 9 bases not matched to a gene; V was cut back by 1 base and J by 7 bases. There are 16 residues in the CDR3. Germline lookup yields CDR1 MGHRA and CDR2 YSYEKL. The CDR3 DNA is TGCGCCAGCAGCCAAGGGAAGAGGGACAGAGGTGAAAAACTGTTTTTT. Translated: CASSQGKRDRGEKLFF.

The chain has TRBV12-5 and TRBJ1-1; D remains unclear. Trimming stripped 0 bases from V and 1 base from J, with 9 bases between. This CDR3 region has 15 residues. The germline V gene encodes CDR1 LGHNT and CDR2 FRNRAP. CDR3 nucleotide sequence: TGTGCTAGTGGTTTGGTATTAGGCAGGAACACTGAAGCTTTCTTT. Its translation is CASGLVLGRNTEAFF.

A few counts support this clone. The gene calls are TRBV7-8 and TRBJ2-7; 8 bases match TRBD2. The germline V gene has CDR1 SGHVS and CDR2 FQNEAQ. This CDR3 is 16 amino acids long. V shed 5 bases, J shed 3 bases, and the junction held 12 bases outside the gene matches. CDR3 coding DNA: TGTGCCAGCAGCCCCCACCGACTAGCGCGAAACTACGAGCAGTACTTC. It codes for CASSPHRLARNYEQYF.

The rearrangement links TRBV5-1 to TRBJ2-1; D is undetermined. The CDR3 consists of 12 residues. Germline CDR1 reads SGHRS; CDR2 reads YFSETQ. V was cut by 5 bases and J by 2 bases, with 5 bases left in between. The CDR3 region is CASSPTYNEQFF. The CDR3 DNA reads TGCGCCAGCAGTCCCACCTACAATGAGCAGTTCTTC.

V usage is TRBV19 and J usage is TRBJ2-6, with 9 bases identical to TRBD2. This CDR3 is built from 20 residues. J was trimmed by 1 base and V by 3 bases; bases with no gene match: 13. Germline loops: CDR1 LNHDA, CDR2 SQIVND (reference sequence). CDR3 sequence: CASSIGLAGAWLSGANVLTF. CDR3 DNA: TGTGCCAGTAGTATCGGGTTAGCGGGAGCCTGGCTTTCTGGGGCCAACGTCCTGACTTTC.